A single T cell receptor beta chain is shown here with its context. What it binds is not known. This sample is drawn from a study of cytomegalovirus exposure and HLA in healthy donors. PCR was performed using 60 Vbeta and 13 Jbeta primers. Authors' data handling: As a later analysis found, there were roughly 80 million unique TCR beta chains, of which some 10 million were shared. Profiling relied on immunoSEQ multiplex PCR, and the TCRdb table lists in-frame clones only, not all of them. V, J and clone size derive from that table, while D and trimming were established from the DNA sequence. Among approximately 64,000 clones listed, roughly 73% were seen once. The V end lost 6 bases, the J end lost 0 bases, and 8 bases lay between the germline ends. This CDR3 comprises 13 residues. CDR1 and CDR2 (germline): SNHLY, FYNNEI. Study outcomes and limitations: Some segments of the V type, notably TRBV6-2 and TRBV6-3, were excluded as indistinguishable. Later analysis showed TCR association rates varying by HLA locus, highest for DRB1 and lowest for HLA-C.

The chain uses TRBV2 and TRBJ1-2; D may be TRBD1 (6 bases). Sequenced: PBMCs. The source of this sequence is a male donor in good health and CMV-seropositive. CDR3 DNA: TGTGCCAGCAGGGGACAATCTAACTATGGCTACACCTTC. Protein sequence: CASRGQSNYGYTF.